This entry features one T cell receptor (beta chain) sequence. These data are taken from a study of blood T cell repertoires in COVID-19. Study context: The analysed material was cDNA or gDNA that came from T cells, B-cell-depleted T cells, or PBMCs.

Original handling: Estimation of nucleated cell counts relied on the amplification of reference gene primers. Assay used: immunoSEQ multiplex PCR; TCRdb lists only in-frame clones, some missing. D and trimming were read from the DNA, whereas the V and J calls and clone size are those reported in that table. The table shows around 130,000 clones, with approximately 83% occurring only once. Trimming cost V 3 bases and J 1 base, with 6 bases left between them. The CDR3 extends over 13 amino acids. Germline V gives CDR1 MNHEY, CDR2 SMNVEV (reference sequence). The sequenced sample was peripheral blood. The clonotype originates from a woman aged 45-59 years who had recovered from COVID-19. The chain uses TRBV27 and TRBJ1-1, with a tentative D call TRBD1 (6 bases). DNA of the CDR3: TGTGCCAGCAGTTTGACAGGGAACACTGAAGCTTTCTTT. Its translation is CASSLTGNTEAFF.